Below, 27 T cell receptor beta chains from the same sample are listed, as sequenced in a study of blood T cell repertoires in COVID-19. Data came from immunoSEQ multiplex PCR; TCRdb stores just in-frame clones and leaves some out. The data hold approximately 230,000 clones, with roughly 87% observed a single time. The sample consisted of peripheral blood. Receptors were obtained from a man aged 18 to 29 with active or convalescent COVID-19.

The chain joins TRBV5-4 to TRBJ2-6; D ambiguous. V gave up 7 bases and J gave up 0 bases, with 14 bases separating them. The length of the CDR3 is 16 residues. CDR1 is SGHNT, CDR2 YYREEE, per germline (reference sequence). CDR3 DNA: TGTGCCAGCTACTCCCCGGTTTTCTCTGGGGCCAACGTCCTGACTTTC. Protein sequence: CASYSPVFSGANVLTF. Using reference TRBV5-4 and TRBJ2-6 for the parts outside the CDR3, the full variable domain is ETGVTQSPTHLIKTRGQQVTLRCSSQSGHNTVSWYQQALGQGPQFIFQYYREEENGRGNFPPRFSGLQFPNYSSELNVNALELDDSALYLCASYSPVFSGANVLTFGAGSRLTVL.

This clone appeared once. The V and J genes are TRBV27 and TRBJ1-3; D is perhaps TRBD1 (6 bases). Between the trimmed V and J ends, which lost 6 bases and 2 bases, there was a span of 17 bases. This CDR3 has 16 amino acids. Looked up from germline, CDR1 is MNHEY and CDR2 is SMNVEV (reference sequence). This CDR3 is CASRPGRDIPGNTIYF. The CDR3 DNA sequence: TGTGCCAGCAGGCCAGGCCGGGACATTCCTGGAAACACCATATATTTT.

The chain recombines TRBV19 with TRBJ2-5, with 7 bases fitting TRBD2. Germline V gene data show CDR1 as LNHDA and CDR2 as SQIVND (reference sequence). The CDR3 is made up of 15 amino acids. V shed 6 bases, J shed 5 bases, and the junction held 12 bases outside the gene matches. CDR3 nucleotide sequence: TGTGCCAGTAGGGGGGGACTACCATTCGGGGAGACCCAGTACTTC. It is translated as CASRGGLPFGETQYF.

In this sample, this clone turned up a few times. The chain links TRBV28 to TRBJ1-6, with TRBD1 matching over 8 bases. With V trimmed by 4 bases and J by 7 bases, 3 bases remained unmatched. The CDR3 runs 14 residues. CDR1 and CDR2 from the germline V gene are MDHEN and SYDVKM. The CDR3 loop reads CASSWTGLNSPLHF. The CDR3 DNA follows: TGTGCCAGCAGTTGGACAGGGCTAAATTCACCCCTCCACTTT.

CDR3 region: CASITPGQVVTEAFF. CDR3 coding DNA: TGTGCCAGCATCACCCCGGGACAGGTTGTGACTGAAGCTTTCTTT. This rearrangement joins TRBV7-2 to TRBJ1-1, with 8 bases that match TRBD1. Germline lookup yields CDR1 SGHTA and CDR2 FQGNSA. This CDR3 is 15 amino acids long. J gave up 5 bases and V 7 bases, and 12 bases lay outside the gene matches. Drawing the rest from reference TRBV7-2 and TRBJ1-1, the complete variable domain is GAGVSQSPSNKVTEKGKDVELRCDPISGHTALYWYRQSLGQGLEFLIYFQGNSAPDKSGLPSDRFSAERTGGSVSTLTIQRTQQEDSAVYLCASITPGQVVTEAFFGQGTRLTVV.

The CDR3 bases are TGCGCCAGCAGCCTGACAGGGGGTAGTGGCTACACCTTC. It specifies CASSLTGGSGYTF. This chain connects TRBV5-1 to TRBJ1-2, with TRBD1 identical over 9 bases. This CDR3 has 13 amino acids. Germline-derived CDR1 and CDR2 are SGHRS and YFSETQ. The trim removed 4 bases at V and 7 bases at J, leaving 5 bases unmatched.

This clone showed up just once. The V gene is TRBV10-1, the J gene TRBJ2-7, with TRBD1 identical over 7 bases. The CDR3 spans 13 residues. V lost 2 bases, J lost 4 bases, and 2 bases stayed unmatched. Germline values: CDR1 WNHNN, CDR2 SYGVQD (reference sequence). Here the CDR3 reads CASSEKQGYEQYF. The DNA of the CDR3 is TGCGCCAGCAGTGAGAAACAGGGGTACGAGCAGTACTTC.

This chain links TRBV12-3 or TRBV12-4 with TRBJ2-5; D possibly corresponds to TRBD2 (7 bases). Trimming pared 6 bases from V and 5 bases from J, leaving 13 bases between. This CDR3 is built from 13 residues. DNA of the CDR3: TGTGCCAGCAGGGGGGAGGGGGGGGAGACCCAGTACTTC. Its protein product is CASRGEGGETQYF.

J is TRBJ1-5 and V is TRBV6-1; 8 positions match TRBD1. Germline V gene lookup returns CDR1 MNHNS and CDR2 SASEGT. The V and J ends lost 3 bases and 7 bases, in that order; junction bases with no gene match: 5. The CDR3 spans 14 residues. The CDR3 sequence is CASSEDRARQPQHF. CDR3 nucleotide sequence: TGTGCCAGCAGTGAGGACAGGGCAAGGCAGCCCCAGCATTTT.

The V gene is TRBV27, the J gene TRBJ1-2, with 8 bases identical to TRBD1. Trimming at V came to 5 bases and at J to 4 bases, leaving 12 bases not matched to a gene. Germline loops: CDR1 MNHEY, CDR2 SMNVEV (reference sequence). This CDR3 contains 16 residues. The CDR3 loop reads CASSPRTGFALYGYTF. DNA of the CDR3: TGTGCCAGCAGTCCACGGACAGGGTTTGCTCTCTATGGCTACACCTTC.

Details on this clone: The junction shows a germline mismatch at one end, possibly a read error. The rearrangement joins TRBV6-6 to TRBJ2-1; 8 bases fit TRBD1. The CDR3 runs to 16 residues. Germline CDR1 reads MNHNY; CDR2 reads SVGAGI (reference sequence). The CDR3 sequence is CASSSPGQGSNNEQFF. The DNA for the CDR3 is TGTGCCAGCAGTTCGCCCGGACAGGGCTCCAACAATGAGCAGTTCTTC.

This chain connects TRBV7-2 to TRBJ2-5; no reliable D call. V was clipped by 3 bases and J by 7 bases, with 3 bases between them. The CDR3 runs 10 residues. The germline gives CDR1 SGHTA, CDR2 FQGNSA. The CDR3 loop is CASSFRTQYF. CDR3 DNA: TGTGCCAGCAGCTTTAGGACCCAGTACTTC.

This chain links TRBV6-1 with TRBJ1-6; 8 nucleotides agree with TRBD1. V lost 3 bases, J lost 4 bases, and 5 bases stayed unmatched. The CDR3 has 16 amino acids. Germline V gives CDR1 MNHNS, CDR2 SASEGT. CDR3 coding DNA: TGTGCCAGCAGTGATCGGACAGGGAGTTATAATTCACCCCTCCACTTT. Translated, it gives CASSDRTGSYNSPLHF.

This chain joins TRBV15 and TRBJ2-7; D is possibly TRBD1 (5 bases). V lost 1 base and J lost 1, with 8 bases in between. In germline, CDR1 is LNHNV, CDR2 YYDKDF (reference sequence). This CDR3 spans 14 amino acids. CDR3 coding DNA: TGTGCCACCAGCAGAGGGGCAGGGTCCTACGAGCAGTACTTC. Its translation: CATSRGAGSYEQYF.

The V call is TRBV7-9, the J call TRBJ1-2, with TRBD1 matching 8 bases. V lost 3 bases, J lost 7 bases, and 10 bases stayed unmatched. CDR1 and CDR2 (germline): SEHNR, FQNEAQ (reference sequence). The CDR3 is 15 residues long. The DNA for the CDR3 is TGTGCCAGCAGCTTGGCCGGGACAGGAGATTTTGGCTACACCTTC. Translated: CASSLAGTGDFGYTF.

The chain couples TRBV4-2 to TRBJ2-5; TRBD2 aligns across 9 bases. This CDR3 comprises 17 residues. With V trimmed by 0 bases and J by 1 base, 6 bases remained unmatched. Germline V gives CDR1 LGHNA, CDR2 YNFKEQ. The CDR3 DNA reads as TGTGCCAGCAGCCAAGACCCCCCTAGCGGGACCCAAGAGACCCAGTACTTC. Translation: CASSQDPPSGTQETQYF.

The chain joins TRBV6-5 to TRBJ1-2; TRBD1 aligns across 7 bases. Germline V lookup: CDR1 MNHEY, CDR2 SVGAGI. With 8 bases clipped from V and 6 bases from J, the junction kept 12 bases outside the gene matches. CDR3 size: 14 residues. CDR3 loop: CASEPRRGLDGYTF. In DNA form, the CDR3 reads TGTGCCAGCGAACCCAGGAGGGGGCTTGATGGCTACACCTTC.

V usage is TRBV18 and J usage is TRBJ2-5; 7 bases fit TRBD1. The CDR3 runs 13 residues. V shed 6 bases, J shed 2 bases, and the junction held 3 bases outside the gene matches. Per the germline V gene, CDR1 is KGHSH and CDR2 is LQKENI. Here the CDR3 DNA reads TGTGCCAGCTCGCTACAGGGGCAAGAGACCCAGTACTTC. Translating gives CASSLQGQETQYF.

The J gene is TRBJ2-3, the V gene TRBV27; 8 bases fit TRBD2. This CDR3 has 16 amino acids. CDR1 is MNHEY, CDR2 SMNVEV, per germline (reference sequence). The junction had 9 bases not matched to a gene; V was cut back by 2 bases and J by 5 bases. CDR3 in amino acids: CASSLASGSGRDTQYF. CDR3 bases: TGTGCCAGCAGTTTAGCAAGCGGGAGTGGAAGAGATACGCAGTATTTT.

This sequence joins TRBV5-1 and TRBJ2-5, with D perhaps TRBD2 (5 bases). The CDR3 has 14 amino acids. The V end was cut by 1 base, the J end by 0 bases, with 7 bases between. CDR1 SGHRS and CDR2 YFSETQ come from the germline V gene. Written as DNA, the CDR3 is TGCGCCAGCAGCTTGTCCGGGGACCAAGAGACCCAGTACTTC. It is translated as CASSLSGDQETQYF.

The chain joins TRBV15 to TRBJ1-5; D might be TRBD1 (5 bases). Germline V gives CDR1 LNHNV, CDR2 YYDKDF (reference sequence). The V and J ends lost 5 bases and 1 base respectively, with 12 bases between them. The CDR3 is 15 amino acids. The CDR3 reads CATSALGGSNQPQHF. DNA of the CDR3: TGTGCCACCAGCGCCCTGGGGGGGAGCAATCAGCCCCAGCATTTT.

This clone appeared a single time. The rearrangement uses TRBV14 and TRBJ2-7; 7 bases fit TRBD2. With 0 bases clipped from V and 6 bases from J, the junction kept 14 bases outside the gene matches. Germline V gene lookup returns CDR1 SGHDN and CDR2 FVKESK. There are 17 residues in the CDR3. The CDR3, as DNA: TGTGCCAGCAGCCAAGAATCTAACTGGGCCCGGGGGGTCGAGCAGTACTTC. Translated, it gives CASSQESNWARGVEQYF.

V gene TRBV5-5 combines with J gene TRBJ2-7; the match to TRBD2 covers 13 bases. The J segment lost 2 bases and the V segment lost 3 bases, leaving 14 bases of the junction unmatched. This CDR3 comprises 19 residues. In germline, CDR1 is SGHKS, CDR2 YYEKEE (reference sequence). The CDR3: CASSSTSGRSRTITYEQYF. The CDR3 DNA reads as TGTGCCAGCAGCTCGACTAGCGGGAGGTCTCGGACAATTACCTACGAGCAGTACTTC.

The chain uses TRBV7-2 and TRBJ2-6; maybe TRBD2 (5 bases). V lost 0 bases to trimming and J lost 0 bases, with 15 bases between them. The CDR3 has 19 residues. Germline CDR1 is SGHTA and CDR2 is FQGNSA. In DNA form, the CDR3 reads TGTGCCAGCAGCTTAGCAGGCGAGGGTTATATCTCTGGGGCCAACGTCCTGACTTTC. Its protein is CASSLAGEGYISGANVLTF.

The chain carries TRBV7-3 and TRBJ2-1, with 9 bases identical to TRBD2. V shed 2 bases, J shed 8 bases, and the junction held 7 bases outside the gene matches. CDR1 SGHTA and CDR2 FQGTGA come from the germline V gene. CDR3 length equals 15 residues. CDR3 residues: CASSLRAGGPHEQFF. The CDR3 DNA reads TGTGCCAGCAGCTTACGGGCGGGAGGGCCCCATGAGCAGTTCTTC.

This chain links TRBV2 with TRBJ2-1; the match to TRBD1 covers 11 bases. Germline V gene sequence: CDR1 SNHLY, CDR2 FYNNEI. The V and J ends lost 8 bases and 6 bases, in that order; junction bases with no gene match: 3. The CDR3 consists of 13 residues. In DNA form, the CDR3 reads TGTGCCAGCGGAGGGACAGGGGGCAATGAGCAGTTCTTC. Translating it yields CASGGTGGNEQFF.

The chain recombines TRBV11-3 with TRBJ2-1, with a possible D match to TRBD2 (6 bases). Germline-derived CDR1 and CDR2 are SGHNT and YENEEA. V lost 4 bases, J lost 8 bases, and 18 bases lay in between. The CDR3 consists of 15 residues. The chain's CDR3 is CASSYGGSLEDEQFF. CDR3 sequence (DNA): TGTGCCAGCAGCTACGGGGGTTCCCTGGAGGATGAGCAGTTCTTC.